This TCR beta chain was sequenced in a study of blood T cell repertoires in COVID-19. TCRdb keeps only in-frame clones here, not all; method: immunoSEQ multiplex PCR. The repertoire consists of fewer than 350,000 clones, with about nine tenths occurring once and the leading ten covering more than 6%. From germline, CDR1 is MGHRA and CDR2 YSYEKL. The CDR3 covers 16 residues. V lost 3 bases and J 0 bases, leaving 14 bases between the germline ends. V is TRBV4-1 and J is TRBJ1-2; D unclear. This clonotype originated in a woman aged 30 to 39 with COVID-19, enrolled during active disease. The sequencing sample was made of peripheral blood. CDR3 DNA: TGCGCCAGCAGCCATAGGCTATACGAGGCTAACTATGGCTACACCTTC. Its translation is CASSHRLYEANYGYTF.